This T cell receptor (beta chain) was profiled in a study of cytomegalovirus exposure and HLA in healthy donors. About the research overall: One earlier analysis, a look at roughly 170 million T cells, found almost 120 million unique TCR beta sequences. The study, taken as a whole, reports: When a later analysis compared HLA-associated TCR beta chains with equally common others, the HLA-associated chains turned out to be more clonally expanded and to have lower generation probabilities. Within an earlier analysis, most TCR beta V segments proved productive either about 90% or about 30% of the time.

PCR employed 60 Vbeta and 13 Jbeta primers. Profiled with immunoSEQ multiplex PCR; TCRdb holds only in-frame clones, not every one. The data contain about 200,000 clones, 60% to 80% of them singletons. Per germline, CDR1 MNHEY and CDR2 SMNVEV (reference sequence). V was trimmed by 4 bases and J by 1 base, leaving 19 bases between them. This CDR3 has 17 residues. On this clone: The antigen remains undetermined.

This sequence originates from a man younger than 35 in good health and CMV-seronegative. The material sequenced was PBMCs. The V call is TRBV27, the J call TRBJ1-1; no reliable D call. The CDR3: CASSSLSLVTGNTEAFF. The CDR3 DNA is TGTGCCAGCAGTTCCCTTTCACTCGTAACGGGGAACACTGAAGCTTTCTTT.